This T cell receptor beta chain is drawn from a study of blood T cell repertoires in COVID-19 (dated by TCRdb to 2020 to 2021). For the study in its entirety: Samples covering the acute and convalescent phases of COVID-19 were provided by collaborators in the United States, Italy and Spain. The prospective study material was composed of cDNA or gDNA derived from T cells, B-cell-depleted T cells, or PBMCs. The dataset comprised deeply sampled blood TCRbeta repertoires from subjects exposed to, actively infected with, or recovered from COVID-19. The repertoires were made available in a free public database intended to serve as a resource for research on the immune response to SARS-CoV-2. The samples were drawn from the first 160 participants of the ongoing ImmuneRACE study and from over a thousand subjects provided by 6 global collaborators. A de-identified subject ID, COVID-19 status, age in years and sex were almost always included in the sample metadata. Where available, HLA class I and class II types were taken from metadata supplied by the sample provider and were not determined by assay-based typing.

One collaborating source in Seattle enrolled patients during active infection and followed them longitudinally through the course of disease. Whole blood was collected in K2EDTA tubes by collaborating institutions according to the institutions' own protocols. For TCRbeta analysis, collaborator samples were shipped as frozen whole blood, as isolated PBMCs, or as DNA extracted from either sample type. This clone was seen just once. Its recognized antigen is unknown. Base qualities are missing; no much larger clone stands one base away. The research as a whole found: The quantity of clinical and demographic metadata differed by source and by participant and was supplied without curation.

TCRbeta CDR3 regions were amplified from genomic DNA by means of the immunoSEQ Assay, a bias-controlled multiplex PCR. The original methods were these. The number of nucleated cells in each sample was estimated from the amplification of reference gene primers within the assay. Sequence reads were collapsed and filtered to measure the absolute abundance of every unique TCRbeta CDR3 rearrangement. For each sample, productive Simpson clonality was calculated as the square root of Simpson's diversity index over productive rearrangements. What TCRdb holds here is the immuneACCESS table cut down to in-frame rearrangements. Part of the clones is not present; checked against another copy, under half of the missing clones reflect an unresolved V gene, and the others are unexplained. V, J and clone size reflect that table, while D and trimming were determined from the DNA. This sample lists under 350,000 clones; just under 90% were detected once. The ten top clones hold 1.5% to 2% of the sample.

The sequence was collected from a woman aged 25 to 39 with COVID-19, enrolled during active disease. The sequencing input was peripheral blood.

The CDR3: CASSQEVGQPQHF. The nucleotide sequence reads as follows: TGTGCCAGCAGCCAAGAGGTGGGCCAGCCCCAGCATTTT. The chain is made from TRBV4-2 and TRBJ1-5, with no D gene named confidently. The CDR1 and CDR2 encoded by the germline V gene are LGHNA and YNFKEQ. Inclusive of the bounding cysteine and phenylalanine, the CDR3 is 13 residues long. Solely the CDR3 DNA is kept, with 39 bases framed from the first base. Trimming at the junction amounts to 0 bases on V and 7 bases on J, and the germline ends lie 7 bases apart.